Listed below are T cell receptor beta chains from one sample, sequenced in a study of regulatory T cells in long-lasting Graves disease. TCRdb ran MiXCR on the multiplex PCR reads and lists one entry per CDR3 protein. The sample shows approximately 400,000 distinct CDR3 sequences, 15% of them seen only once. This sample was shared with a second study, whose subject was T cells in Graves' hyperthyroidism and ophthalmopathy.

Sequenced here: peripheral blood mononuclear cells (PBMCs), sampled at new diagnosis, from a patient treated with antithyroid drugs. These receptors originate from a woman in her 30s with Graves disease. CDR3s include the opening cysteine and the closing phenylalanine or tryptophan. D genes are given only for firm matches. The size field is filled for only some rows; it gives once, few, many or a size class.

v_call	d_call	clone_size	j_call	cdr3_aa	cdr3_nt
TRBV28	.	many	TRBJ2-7	CASATTGPPYEQYF	TGTGCCAGTGCGACCACAGGGCCGCCCTACGAGCAGTACTTC
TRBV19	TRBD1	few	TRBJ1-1	CASSPLDRNAPEAFF	TGTGCCAGTAGCCCACTGGACAGGAACGCCCCTGAAGCTTTCTTT
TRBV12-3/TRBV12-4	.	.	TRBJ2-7	CASSLGGGHEQYF	TGTGCCAGCAGTTTGGGAGGGGGCCACGAGCAGTACTTC
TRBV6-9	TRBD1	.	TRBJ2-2	CASSYTGPGTGTARDTGELFF	TGTGCCAGCAGTTACACTGGCCCCGGGACAGGGACTGCGAGGGACACCGGGGAGCTGTTTTTT
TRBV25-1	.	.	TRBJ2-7	CASRVSGTGRTSYEQYF	TGTGCCAGCAGGGTAAGTGGGACCGGCCGAACCTCCTACGAGCAGTACTTC
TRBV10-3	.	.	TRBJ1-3	CAITKGLGNTIYF	TGTGCCATCACTAAGGGACTTGGAAACACCATATATTTT
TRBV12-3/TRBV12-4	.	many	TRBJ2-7	CASSISGYEQYF	TGTGCCAGCAGTATTTCAGGCTACGAGCAGTACTTC
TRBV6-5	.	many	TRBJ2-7	CASSLTYEYEQYF	TGTGCCAGCAGTTTGACATATGAATACGAGCAGTACTTC
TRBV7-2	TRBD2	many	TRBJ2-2	CASSSGLAGGAGELFF	TGTGCCAGCAGCTCCGGACTAGCGGGAGGGGCCGGGGAGCTGTTTTTT
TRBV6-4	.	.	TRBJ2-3	CASNRVRTDTQYF	TGTGCCAGCAACCGGGTCCGCACAGATACGCAGTATTTT
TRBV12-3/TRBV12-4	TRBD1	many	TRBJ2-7	CASTFEGQGQYF	TGTGCCAGCACCTTCGAGGGACAGGGGCAGTACTTC
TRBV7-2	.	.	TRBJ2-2	CASSYPGQAYTGELFF	TGTGCCAGCAGCTACCCCGGACAAGCCTACACCGGGGAGCTGTTTTTT
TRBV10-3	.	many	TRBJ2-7	CAISGQTYEQYF	TGTGCCATCAGTGGACAGACCTACGAGCAGTACTTC
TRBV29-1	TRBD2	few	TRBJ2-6	CSGRTSGTSYSGANVLTF	TGCAGCGGACGGACTAGCGGGACCTCCTACTCTGGGGCCAACGTCCTGACTTTC
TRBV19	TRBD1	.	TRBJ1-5	CASSLDRDLGNQPQHF	TGTGCCAGTAGTCTCGACAGGGATCTTGGTAATCAGCCCCAGCATTTT